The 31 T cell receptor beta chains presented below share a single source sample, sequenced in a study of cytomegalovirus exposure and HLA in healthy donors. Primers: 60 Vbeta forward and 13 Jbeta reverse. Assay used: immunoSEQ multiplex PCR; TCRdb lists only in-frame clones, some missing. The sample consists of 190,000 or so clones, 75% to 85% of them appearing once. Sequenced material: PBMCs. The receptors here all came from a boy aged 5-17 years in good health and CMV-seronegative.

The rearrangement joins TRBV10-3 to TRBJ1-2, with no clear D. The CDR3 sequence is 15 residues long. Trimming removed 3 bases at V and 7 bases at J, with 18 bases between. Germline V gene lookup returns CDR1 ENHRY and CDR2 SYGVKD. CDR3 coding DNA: TGTGCCATCAGTGATTTGCGTAACCCCCGAGCTGGCTACACCTTC. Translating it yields CAISDLRNPRAGYTF.

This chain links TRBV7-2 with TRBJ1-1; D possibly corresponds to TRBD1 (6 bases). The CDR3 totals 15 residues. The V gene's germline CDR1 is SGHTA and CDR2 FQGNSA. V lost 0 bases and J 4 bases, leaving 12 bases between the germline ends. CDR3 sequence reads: CASSLAWQGSTEAFF. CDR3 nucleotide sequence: TGTGCCAGCAGCTTAGCGTGGCAGGGGAGCACTGAAGCTTTCTTT.

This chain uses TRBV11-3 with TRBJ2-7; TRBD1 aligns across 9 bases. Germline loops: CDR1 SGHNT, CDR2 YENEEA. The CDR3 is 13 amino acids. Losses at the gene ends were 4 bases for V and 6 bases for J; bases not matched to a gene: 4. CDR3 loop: CASSSYRGPEQYF. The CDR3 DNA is TGTGCCAGCAGCTCGTACAGGGGGCCCGAGCAGTACTTC.

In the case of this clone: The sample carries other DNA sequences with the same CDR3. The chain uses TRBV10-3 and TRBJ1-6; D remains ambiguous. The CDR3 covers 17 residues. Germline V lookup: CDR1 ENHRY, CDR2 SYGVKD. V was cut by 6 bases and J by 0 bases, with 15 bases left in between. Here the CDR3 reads CAISGFRGSSYNSPLHF. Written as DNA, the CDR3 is TGTGCCATCAGCGGGTTTAGAGGGAGCTCCTATAATTCACCCCTCCACTTT.

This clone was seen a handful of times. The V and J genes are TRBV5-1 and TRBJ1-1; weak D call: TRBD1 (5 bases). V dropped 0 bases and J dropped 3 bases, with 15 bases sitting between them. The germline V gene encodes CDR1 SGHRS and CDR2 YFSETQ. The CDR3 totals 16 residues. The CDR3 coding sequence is TGCGCCAGCAGCTTGGATCGTGAAATAGGGGACACTGAAGCTTTCTTT. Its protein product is CASSLDREIGDTEAFF.

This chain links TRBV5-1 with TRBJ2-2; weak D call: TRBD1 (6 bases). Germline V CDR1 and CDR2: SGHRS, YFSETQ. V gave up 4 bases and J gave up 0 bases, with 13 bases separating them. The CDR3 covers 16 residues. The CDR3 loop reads CASSPLQGSNTGELFF. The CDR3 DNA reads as TGCGCCAGCAGCCCATTACAGGGTTCGAACACCGGGGAGCTGTTTTTT.

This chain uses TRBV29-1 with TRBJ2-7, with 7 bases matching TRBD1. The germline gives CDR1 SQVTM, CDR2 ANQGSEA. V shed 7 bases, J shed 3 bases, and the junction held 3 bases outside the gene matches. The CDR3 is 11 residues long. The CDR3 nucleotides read TGCAGCGCCAGGGACAGCTACGAGCAGTACTTC. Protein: CSARDSYEQYF.

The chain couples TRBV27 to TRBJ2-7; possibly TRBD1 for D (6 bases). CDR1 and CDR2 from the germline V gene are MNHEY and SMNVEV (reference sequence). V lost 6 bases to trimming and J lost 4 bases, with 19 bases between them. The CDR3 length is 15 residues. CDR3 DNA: TGTGCCAGCAGCGTCGAAACAGGGAACACGTACGAGCAGTACTTC. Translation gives CASSVETGNTYEQYF.

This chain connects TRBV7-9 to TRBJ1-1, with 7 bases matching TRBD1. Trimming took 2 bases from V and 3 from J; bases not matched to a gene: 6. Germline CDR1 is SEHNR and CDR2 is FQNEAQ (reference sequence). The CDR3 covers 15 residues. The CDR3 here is CASSLLQGPDTEAFF. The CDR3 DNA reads TGTGCCAGCAGCTTACTACAGGGGCCAGACACTGAAGCTTTCTTT.

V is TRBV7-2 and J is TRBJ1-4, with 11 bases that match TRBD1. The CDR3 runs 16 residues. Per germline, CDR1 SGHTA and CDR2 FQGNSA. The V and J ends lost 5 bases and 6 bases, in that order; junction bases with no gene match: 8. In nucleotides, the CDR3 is TGTGCCAGCAGCCCCCTGGGGGGACAGGGGGATGAAAAACTGTTTTTT. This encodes CASSPLGGQGDEKLFF.

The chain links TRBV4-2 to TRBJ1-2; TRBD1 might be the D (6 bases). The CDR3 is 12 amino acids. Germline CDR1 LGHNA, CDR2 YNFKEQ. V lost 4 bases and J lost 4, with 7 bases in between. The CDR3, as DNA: TGTGCCAGCAGCCCGACAGGCTATGGCTACACCTTC. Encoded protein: CASSPTGYGYTF.

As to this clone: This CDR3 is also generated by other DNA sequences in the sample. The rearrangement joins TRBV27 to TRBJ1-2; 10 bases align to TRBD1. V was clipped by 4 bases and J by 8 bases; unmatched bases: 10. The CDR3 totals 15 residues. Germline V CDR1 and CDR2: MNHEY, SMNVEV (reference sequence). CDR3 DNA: TGTGCCAGCAGTTGGATCGGGACAGGGGTGAGAGGCTACACCTTC. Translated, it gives CASSWIGTGVRGYTF.

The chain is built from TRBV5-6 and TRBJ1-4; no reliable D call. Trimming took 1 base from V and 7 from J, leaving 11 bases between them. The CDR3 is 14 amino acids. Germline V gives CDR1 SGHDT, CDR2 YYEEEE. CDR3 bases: TGTGCCAGCAGCTTGAGATGGGAGGGTGAAAAACTGTTTTTT. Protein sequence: CASSLRWEGEKLFF.

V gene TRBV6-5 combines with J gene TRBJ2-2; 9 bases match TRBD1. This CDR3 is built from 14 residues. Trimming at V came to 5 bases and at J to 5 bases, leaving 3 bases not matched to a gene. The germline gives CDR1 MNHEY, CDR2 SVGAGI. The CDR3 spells CASSRTGETGELFF. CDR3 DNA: TGTGCCAGCAGTCGGACAGGGGAAACCGGGGAGCTGTTTTTT.

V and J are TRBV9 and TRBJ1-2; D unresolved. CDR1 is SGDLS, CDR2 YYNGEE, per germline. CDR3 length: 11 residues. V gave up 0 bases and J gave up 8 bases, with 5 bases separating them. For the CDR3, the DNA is TGTGCCAGCAGCGTAGGGCGGGGCTACACCTTC. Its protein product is CASSVGRGYTF.

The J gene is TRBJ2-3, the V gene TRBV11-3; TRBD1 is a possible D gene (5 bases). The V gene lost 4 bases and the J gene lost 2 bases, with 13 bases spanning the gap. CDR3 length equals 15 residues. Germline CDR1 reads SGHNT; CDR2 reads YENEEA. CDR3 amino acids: CASSSPTGLTDTQYF. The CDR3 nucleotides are TGTGCCAGCAGCTCCCCTACAGGCCTCACAGATACGCAGTATTTT.

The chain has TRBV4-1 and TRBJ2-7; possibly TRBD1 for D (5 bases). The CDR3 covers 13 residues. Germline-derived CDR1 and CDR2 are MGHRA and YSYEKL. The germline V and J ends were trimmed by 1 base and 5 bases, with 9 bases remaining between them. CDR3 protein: CASSQVGVHEQYF. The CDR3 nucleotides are TGCGCCAGCAGCCAAGTAGGGGTCCACGAGCAGTACTTC.

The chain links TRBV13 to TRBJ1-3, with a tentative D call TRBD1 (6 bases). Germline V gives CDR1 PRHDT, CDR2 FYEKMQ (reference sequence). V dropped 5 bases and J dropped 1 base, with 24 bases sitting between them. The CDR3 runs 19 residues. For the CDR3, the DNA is TGTGCCAGCAGCCTAATCGGACAGAACATCTGGGAATCTGGAAACACCATATATTTT. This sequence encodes CASSLIGQNIWESGNTIYF.

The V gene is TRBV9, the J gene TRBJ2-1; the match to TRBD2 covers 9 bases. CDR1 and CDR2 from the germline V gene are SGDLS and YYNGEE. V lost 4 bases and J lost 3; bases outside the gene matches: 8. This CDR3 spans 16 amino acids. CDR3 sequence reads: CASSPHISGGYNEQFF. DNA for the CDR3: TGTGCCAGCAGCCCCCATATTAGCGGGGGCTACAATGAGCAGTTCTTC. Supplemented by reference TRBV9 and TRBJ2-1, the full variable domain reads DSGVTQTPKHLITATGQRVTLRCSPRSGDLSVYWYQQSLDQGLQFLIQYYNGEERAKGNILERFSAQQFPDLHSELNLSSLELGDSALYFCASSPHISGGYNEQFFGPGTRLTVL.

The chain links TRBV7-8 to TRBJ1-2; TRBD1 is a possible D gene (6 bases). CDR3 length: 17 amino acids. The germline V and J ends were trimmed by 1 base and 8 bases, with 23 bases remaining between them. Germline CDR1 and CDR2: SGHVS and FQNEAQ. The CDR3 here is CASSLDRRAGTSRGYTF. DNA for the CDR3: TGTGCCAGCAGCTTAGACAGGCGCGCCGGGACATCGAGAGGCTACACCTTC. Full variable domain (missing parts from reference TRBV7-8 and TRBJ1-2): GAGVSQSPRYKVAKRGQDVALRCDPISGHVSLFWYQQALGQGPEFLTYFQNEAQLDKSGLPSDRFFAERPEGSVSTLKIQRTQQEDSAVYLCASSLDRRAGTSRGYTFGSGTRLTVV.

In DNA, the CDR3 is TGTGCCTGGAGTGAAGGCGGAGTGCGAGGCTACACCTTC. As protein: CAWSEGGVRGYTF. The V call is TRBV30, the J call TRBJ1-2; the D is unclear. Trimming removed 1 base at V and 8 bases at J, with 14 bases between. The CDR3 extends over 13 amino acids. Germline V lookup: CDR1 GTSNPN, CDR2 SVGIG (reference sequence).

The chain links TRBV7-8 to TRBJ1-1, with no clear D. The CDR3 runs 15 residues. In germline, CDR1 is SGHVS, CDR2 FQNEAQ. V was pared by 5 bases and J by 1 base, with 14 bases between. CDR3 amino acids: CASSRGLESNTEAFF. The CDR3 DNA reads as TGTGCCAGCAGCCGCGGATTAGAGTCGAACACTGAAGCTTTCTTT.

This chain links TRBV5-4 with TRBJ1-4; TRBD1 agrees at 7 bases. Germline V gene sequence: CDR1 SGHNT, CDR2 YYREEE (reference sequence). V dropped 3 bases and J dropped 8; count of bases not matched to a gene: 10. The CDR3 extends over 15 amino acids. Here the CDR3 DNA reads TGTGCCAGCAGCTCCGGAGGGGGCTCGGGCGAAAAACTGTTTTTT. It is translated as CASSSGGGSGEKLFF.

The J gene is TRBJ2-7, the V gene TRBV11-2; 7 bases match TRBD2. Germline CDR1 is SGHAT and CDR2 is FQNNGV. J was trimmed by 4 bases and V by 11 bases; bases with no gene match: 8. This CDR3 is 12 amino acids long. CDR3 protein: CASEGREYEQYF. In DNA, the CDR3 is TGTGCCTCCGAGGGGCGGGAGTACGAGCAGTACTTC.

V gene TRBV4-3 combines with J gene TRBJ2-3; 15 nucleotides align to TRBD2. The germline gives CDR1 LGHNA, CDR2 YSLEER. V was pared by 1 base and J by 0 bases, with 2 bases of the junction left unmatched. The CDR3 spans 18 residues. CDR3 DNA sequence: TGCGCCAGCAGCCAAGGGACTAGCGGGAGGGCTAGCACAGATACGCAGTATTTT. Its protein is CASSQGTSGRASTDTQYF.

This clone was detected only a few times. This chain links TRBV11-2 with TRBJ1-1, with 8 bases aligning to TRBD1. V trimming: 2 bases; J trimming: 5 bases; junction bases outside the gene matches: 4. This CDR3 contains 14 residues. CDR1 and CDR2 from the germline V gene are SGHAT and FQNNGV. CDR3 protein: CASSLQGAQTEAFF. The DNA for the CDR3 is TGTGCCAGCAGCTTACAGGGGGCGCAAACTGAAGCTTTCTTT. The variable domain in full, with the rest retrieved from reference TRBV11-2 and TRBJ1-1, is EAGVAQSPRYKIIEKRQSVAFWCNPISGHATLYWYQQILGQGPKLLIQFQNNGVVDDSQLPKDRFSAERLKGVDSTLKIQPAKLEDSAVYLCASSLQGAQTEAFFGQGTRLTVV.

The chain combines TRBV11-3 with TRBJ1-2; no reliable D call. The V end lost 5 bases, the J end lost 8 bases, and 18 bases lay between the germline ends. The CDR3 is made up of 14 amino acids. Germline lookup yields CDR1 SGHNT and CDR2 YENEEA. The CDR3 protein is CASSQTGLGGGYTF. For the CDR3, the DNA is TGTGCCAGCAGCCAGACCGGACTCGGCGGAGGCTACACCTTC.

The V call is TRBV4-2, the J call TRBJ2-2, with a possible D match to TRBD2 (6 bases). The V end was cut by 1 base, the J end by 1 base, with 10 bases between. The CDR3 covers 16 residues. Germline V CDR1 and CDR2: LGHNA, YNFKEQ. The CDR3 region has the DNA TGTGCCAGCAGCCAAGTCTTAGCGGAGAACACCGGGGAGCTGTTTTTT. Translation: CASSQVLAENTGELFF.

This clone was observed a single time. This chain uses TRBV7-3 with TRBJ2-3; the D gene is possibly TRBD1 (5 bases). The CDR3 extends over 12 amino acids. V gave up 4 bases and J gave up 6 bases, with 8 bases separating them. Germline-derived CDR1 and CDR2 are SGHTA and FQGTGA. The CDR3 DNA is TGTGCCAGCAGCTCGACAGATGATACGCAGTATTTT. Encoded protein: CASSSTDDTQYF.

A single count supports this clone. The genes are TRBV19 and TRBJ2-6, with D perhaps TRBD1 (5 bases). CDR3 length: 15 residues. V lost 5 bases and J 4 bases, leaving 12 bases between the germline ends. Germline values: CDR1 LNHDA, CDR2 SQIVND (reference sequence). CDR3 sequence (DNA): TGTGCCAGTAGTGATCAGGGATCGGGGGCCAACGTCCTGACTTTC. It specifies CASSDQGSGANVLTF.

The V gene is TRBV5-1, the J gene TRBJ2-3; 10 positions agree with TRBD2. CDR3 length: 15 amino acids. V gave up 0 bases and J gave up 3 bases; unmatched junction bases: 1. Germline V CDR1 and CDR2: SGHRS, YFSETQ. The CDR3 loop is CASSLEAGGTDTQYF. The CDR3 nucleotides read TGCGCCAGCAGCTTGGAAGCGGGAGGGACAGATACGCAGTATTTT.